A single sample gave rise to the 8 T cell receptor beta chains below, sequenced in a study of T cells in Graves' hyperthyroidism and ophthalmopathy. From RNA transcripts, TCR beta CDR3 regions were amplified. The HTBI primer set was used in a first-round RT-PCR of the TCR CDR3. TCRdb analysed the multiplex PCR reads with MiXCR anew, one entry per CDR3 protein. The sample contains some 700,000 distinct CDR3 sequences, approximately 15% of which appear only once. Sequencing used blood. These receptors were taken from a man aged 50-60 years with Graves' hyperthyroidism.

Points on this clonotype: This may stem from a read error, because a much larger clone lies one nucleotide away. The CDR3 DNA reads as TGTGTCAGCAGCAGCAGACAGGGGTACGGGGAGCTGTTTTTT. It codes for CVSSSRQGYGELFF. The chain links TRBV11-1 to TRBJ2-2; 8 bases line up with TRBD1. The CDR3 sequence is 14 residues long. Germline V gene lookup returns CDR1 SGHAT and CDR2 FQDESV (reference sequence).

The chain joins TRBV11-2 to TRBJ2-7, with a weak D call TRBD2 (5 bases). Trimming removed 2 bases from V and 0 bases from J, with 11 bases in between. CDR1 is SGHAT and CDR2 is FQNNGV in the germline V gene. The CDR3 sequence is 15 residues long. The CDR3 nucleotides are TGTGCCAGCAGCTTATCTCGGGGTTTCTCCTACGAGCAGTACTTC. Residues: CASSLSRGFSYEQYF.

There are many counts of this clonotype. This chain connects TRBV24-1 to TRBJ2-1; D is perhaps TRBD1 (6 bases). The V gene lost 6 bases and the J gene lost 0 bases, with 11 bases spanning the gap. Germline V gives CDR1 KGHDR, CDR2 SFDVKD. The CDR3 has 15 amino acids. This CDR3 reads CATSKEGVSYNEQFF. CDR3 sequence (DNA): TGTGCCACCAGTAAAGAGGGGGTCTCCTACAATGAGCAGTTCTTC.

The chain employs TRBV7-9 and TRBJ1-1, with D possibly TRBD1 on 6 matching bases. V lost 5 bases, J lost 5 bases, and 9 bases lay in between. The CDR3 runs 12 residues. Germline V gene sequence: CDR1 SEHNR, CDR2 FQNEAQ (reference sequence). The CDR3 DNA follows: TGTGCCAGCAGCCAGCAGGGGACTGAAGCTTTCTTT. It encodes CASSQQGTEAFF. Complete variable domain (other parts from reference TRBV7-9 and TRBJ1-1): DTGVSQNPRHKITKRGQNVTFRCDPISEHNRLYWYRQTLGQGPEFLTYFQNEAQLEKSRLLSDRFSAERPKGSFSTLEIQRTEQGDSAMYLCASSQQGTEAFFGQGTRLTVV.

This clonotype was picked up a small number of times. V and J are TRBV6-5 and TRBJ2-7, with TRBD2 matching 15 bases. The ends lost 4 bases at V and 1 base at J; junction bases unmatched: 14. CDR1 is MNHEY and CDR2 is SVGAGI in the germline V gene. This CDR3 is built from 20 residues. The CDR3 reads CASSWGLAGGVFSGSYEQYF. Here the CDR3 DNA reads TGTGCCAGCAGTTGGGGACTAGCGGGAGGAGTTTTTTCGGGATCCTACGAGCAGTACTTC.

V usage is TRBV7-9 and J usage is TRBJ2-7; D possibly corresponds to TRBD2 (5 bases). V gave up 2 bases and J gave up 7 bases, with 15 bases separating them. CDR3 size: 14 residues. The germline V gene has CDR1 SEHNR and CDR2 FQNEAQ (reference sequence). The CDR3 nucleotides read TGTGCCAGCAGCTTATGGGCTAACCCGGGGGAGCAGTACTTC. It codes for CASSLWANPGEQYF.

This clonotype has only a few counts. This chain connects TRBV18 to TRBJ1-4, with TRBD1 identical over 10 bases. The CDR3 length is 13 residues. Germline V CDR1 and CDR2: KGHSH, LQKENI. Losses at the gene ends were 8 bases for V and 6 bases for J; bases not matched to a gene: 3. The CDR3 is CASVGQGDEKLFF. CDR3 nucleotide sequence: TGTGCCAGCGTCGGACAGGGGGATGAAAAACTGTTTTTT.

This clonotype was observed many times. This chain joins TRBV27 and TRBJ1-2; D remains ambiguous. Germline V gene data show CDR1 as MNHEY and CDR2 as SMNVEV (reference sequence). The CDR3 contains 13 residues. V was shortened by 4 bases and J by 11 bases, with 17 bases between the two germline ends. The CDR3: CASSWSRSVGYTF. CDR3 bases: TGTGCCAGCAGTTGGAGTCGGAGTGTCGGTTACACCTTC.